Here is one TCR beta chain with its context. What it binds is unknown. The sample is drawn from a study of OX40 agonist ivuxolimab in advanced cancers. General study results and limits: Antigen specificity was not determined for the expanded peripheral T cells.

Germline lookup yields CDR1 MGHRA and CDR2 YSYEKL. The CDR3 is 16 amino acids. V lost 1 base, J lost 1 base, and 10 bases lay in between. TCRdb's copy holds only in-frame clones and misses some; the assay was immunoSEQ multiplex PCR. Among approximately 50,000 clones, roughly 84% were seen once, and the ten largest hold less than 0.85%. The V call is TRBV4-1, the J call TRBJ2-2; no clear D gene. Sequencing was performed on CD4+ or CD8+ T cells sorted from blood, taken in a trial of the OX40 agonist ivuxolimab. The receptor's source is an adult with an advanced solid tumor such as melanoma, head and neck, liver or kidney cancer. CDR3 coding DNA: TGCGCCAGCAGCCAAGGAAGGATGTTGAACACCGGGGAGCTGTTTTTT. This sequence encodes CASSQGRMLNTGELFF.